What follows describes a single T cell receptor (beta chain). As yet, its antigen is unknown. V trimming: 4 bases; J trimming: 0 bases; junction bases outside the gene matches: 9. This CDR3 has 17 amino acids. Per the germline V gene, CDR1 is SGHRS and CDR2 is YFSETQ. These data come from a study of CD8 T cells in ankylosing spondylitis. Each TCR beta library was made by quantitative 5'-RACE that incorporated molecular barcodes. TCRdb reprocessed the 5' RACE reads via MiXCR and lists one record per CDR3 protein. The table shows a few hundred thousand distinct CDR3 sequences, with 20% to 25% occurring only once. Study-level findings and limits: Within ankylosing spondylitis blood, a TCR beta motif made up of seven to nine highly homologous variants appeared to be characteristic. Reported data indicate significant enrichment of disease-linked clones within matched ankylosing spondylitis synovial fluid. CD8+ cells made up the disease-linked clones, which were relatively rare in peripheral blood. Some motif variants were previously reported in reactive arthritis synovial fluid and blood.

This clonotype originated in a male donor with ankylosing spondylitis. The chain joins TRBV5-1 to TRBJ1-3; the match to TRBD1 covers 8 bases. Sequencing was carried out using blood, either unsorted or a sorted T cell fraction (not recorded which). CDR3 protein: CASSIQGGGISGNTIYF. CDR3 coding DNA: TGCGCCAGCAGCATACAGGGGGGAGGCATCTCTGGAAACACCATATATTTT.